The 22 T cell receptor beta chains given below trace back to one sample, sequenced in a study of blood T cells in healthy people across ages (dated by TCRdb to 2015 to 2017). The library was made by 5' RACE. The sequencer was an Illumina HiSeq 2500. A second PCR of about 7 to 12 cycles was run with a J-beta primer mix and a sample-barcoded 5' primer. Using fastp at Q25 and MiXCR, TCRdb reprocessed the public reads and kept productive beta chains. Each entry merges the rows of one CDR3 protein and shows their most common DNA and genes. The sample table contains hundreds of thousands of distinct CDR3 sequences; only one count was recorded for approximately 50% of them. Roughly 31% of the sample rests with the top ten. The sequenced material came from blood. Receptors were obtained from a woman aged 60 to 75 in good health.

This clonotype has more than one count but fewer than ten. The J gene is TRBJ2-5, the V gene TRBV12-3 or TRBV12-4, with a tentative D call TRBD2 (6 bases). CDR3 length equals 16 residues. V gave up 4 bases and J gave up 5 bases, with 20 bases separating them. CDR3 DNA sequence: TGTGCCAGCAGTTCCCGGCAGAGTAGCGGAGAGGAGACCCAGTACTTC. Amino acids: CASSSRQSSGEETQYF.

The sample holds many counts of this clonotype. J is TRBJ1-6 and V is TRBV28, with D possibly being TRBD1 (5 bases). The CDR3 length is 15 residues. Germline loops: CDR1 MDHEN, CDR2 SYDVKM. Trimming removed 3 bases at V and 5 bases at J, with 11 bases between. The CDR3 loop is CASSFPGIHNSPLHF. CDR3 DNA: TGTGCCAGCAGTTTCCCAGGGATCCATAATTCACCCCTCCACTTT. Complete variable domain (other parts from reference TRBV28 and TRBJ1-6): DVKVTQSSRYLVKRTGEKVFLECVQDMDHENMFWYRQDPGLGLRLIYFSYDVKMKEKGDIPEGYSVSREKKERFSLILESASTNQTSMYLCASSFPGIHNSPLHFGNGTRLTVT.

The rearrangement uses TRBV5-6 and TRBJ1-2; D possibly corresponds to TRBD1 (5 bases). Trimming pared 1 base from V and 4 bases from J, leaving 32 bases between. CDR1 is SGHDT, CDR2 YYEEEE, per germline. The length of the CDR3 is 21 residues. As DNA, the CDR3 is TGTGCCAGCAGCTTGTATGGAAGGAGAGGACAAGGGACCAACCTGGCCTATGGCTACACCTTC. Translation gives CASSLYGRRGQGTNLAYGYTF.

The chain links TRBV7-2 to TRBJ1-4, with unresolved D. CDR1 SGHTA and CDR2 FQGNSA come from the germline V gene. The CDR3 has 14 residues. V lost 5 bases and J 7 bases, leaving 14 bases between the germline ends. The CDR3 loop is CASSLGPSSEKLFF. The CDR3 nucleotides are TGTGCCAGCAGCCTAGGGCCTAGTAGTGAAAAACTGTTTTTT.

CDR3 nucleotides: TGTGCCAGCAGATCAGGGGGCAAAGGCTACACCTTC. Protein: CASRSGGKGYTF. The V and J genes are TRBV12-3 or TRBV12-4 and TRBJ1-2, with 8 positions matching TRBD1. V dropped 6 bases and J dropped 8; count of bases not matched to a gene: 5. This CDR3 comprises 12 residues.

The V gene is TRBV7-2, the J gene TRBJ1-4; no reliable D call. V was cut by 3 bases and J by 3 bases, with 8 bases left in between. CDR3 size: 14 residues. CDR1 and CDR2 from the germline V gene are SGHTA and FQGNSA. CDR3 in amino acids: CASSFTRANEKLFF. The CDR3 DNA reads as TGTGCCAGCAGCTTTACAAGGGCTAATGAAAAACTGTTTTTT.

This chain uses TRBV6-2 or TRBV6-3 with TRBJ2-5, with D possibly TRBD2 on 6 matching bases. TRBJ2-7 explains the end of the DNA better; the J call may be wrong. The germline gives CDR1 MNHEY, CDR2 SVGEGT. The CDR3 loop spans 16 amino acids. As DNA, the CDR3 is TGTGCCAGCAGTCCTATACTTGGCGGGATGTTTTACGAGCAGTACTTC. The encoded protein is CASSPILGGMFYEQYF.

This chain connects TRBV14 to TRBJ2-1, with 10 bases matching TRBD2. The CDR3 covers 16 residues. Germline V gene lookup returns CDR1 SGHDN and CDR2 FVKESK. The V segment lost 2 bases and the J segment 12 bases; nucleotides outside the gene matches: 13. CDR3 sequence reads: CASSQFSGGKQDGQFF. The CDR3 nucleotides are TGTGCCAGCAGCCAATTTAGCGGGGGGAAGCAGGATGGGCAGTTCTTC.

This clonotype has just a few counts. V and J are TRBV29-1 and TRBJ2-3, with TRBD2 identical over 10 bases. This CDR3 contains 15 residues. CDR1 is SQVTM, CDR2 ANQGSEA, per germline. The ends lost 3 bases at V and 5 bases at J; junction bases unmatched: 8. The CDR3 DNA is TGCAGCGTTGATGCTAGCGGGAGAGGGGTAGATACGCAGTATTTT. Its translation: CSVDASGRGVDTQYF.

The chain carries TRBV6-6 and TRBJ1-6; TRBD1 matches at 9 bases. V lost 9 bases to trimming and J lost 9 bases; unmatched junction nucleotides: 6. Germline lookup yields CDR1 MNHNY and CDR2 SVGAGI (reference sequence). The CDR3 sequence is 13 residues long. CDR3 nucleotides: TGTGCCAGTAACAGGGGGCGGGGTTCACCCCTCCACTTT. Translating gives CASNRGRGSPLHF.

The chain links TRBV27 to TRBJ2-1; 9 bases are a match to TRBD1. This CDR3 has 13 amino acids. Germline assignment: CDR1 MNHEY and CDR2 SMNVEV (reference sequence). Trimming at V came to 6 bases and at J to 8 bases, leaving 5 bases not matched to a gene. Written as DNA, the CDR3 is TGTGCCAGCAGGACAGGGGGTCGGGATGAGCAGTTCTTC. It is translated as CASRTGGRDEQFF.

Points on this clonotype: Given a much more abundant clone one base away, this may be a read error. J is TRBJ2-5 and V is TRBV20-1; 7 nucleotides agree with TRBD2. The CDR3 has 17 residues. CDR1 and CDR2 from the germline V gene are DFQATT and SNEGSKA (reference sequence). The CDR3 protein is CRARDRTSDNDRNEQYF. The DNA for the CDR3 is TGCCGTGCTAGAGATCGCACTAGCGATAATGATCGTAATGAGCAGTACTTC.

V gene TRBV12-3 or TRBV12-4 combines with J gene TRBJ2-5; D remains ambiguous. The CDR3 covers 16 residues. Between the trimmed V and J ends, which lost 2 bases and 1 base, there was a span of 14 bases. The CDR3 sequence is CASSLPNSRVQETQYF. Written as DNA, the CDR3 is TGTGCCAGCAGTTTACCGAATTCTAGAGTCCAAGAGACCCAGTACTTC.

CDR3 DNA sequence: TGTGCCAGCAGCTTAGGTGGGGGTTATGGGCAGTTCTTC. Translating gives CASSLGGGYGQFF. The rearrangement uses TRBV11-3 and TRBJ2-1; the D call may be TRBD1 or TRBD2 (5 bases each). The CDR3 runs to 13 residues. In germline, CDR1 is SGHNT, CDR2 YENEEA. V was cut by 1 base and J by 12 bases, with 13 bases left in between. The full variable domain, rest sourced from reference TRBV11-3 and TRBJ2-1, is EAGVVQSPRYKIIEKKQPVAFWCNPISGHNTLYWYLQNLGQGPELLIRYENEEAVDDSQLPKDRFSAERLKGVDSTLKIQPAELGDSAVYLCASSLGGGYGQFFGPGTRLTVL.

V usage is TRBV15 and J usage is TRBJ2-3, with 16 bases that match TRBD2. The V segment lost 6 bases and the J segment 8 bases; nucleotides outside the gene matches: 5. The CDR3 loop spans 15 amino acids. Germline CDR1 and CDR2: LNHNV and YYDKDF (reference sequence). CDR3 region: CATRQGLAGGFTQYF. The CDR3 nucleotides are TGTGCCACCAGGCAGGGACTAGCGGGAGGGTTTACGCAGTATTTT.

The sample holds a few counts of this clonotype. The CDR3 nucleotides are TGTGCCAGCAGCTTATCACAGTCCAGCGAGCAGTACTTC. This codes for CASSLSQSSEQYF. This rearrangement joins TRBV7-3 to TRBJ2-7; D remains unclear. The CDR3 is made up of 13 amino acids. The germline gives CDR1 SGHTA, CDR2 FQGTGA. Trimming took 2 bases from V and 6 from J, leaving 11 bases between them. The variable domain in full, completed from reference TRBV7-3 and TRBJ2-7, reads GAGVSQTPSNKVTEKGKYVELRCDPISGHTALYWYRQSLGQGPEFLIYFQGTGAADDSGLPNDRFFAVRPEGSVSTLKIQRTERGDSAVYLCASSLSQSSEQYFGPGTRLTVT.

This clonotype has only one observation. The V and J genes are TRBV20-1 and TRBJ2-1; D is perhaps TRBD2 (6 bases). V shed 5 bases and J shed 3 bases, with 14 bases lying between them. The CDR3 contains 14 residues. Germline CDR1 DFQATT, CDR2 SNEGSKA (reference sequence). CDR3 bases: TGCAGTGCTGTAGCGGAGATTCACTACAATGAGCAGTTCTTC. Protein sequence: CSAVAEIHYNEQFF.

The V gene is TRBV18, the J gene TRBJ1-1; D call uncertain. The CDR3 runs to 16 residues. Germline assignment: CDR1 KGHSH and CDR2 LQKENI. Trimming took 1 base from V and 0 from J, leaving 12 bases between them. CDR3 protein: CASSPLRGTLNTEAFF. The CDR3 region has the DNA TGTGCCAGCTCACCACTAAGAGGAACTCTGAACACTGAAGCTTTCTTT.

The CDR3 DNA reads TGTGCCAGCAGTCCCCGTCTTCCATCGGGACTAGCGGGGCAAGAGACCCAGTACTTC. Amino acid sequence: CASSPRLPSGLAGQETQYF. The chain uses TRBV6-2 or TRBV6-3 and TRBJ2-5; 13 nucleotides line up with TRBD2. J gave up 2 bases and V 5 bases, and 14 bases lay outside the gene matches. The CDR3 is 19 residues long. Germline CDR1 reads MNHEY; CDR2 reads SVGEGT.

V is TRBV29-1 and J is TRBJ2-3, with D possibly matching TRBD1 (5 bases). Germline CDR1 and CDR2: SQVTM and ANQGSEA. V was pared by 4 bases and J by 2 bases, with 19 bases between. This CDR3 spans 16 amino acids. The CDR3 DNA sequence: TGCAGCGTTGTATTCGGTGTAGGGGTCCTCACAGATACGCAGTATTTT. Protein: CSVVFGVGVLTDTQYF.

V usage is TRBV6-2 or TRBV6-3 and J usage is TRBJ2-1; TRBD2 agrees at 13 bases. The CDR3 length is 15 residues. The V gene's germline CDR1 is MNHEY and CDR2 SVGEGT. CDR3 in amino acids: CTNRAGTSGTYEQFF. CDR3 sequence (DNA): TGTACCAACAGAGCCGGGACTAGCGGGACCTACGAGCAGTTCTTC.

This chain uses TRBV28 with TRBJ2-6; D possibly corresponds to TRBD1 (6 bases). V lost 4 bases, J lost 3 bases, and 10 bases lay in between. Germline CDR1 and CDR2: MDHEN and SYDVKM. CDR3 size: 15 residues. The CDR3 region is CASSSPGDGANVLTF. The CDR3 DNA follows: TGTGCCAGCAGTTCGCCAGGGGATGGGGCCAACGTCCTGACTTTC.